This T cell receptor (beta chain) was identified during a study of neurological immune-mediated disorders. Study-level results: The most TCR clonal expansion was seen in HTLV-1-associated myelopathy, whereas the least was seen in multiple sclerosis, below the level in healthy controls.

This clonotype was observed at least ten times. Its antigen is undetermined. There are 14 residues in the CDR3. J was trimmed by 2 bases and V by 8 bases; bases with no gene match: 3. Germline V gene sequence: CDR1 KGHDR, CDR2 SFDVKD. TCRdb re-derived calls from the 5' RACE reads in MiXCR, one entry per CDR3 protein. The table lists about 77,000 distinct CDR3 sequences, about 9.5% of them singletons. This chain joins TRBV24-1 and TRBJ2-1; 9 nucleotides agree with TRBD2. Specimen: PBMCs. The TCR originated in a man in his forties or fifties in good health. For the CDR3, the DNA is TGTGCCACCAAATCTAGCGGGGCCTACAATGAGCAGTTCTTC. Protein product: CATKSSGAYNEQFF.